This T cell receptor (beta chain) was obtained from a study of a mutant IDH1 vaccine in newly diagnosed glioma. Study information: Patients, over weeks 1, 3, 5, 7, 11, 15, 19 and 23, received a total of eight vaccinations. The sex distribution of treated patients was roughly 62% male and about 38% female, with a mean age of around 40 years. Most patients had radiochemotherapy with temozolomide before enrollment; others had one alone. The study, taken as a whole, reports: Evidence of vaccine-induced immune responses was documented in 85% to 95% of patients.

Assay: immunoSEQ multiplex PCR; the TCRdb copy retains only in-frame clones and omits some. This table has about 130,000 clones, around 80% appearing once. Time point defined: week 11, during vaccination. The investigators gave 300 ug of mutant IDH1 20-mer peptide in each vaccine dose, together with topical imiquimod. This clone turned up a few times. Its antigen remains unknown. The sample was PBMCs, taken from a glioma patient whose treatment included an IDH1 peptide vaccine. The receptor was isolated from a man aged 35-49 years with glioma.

The CDR3 protein is CARSARVRSRATNEKLFF. Written as DNA, the CDR3 is TGTGCCAGAAGCGCGAGGGTCCGATCGCGAGCAACTAATGAAAAACTGTTTTTT. The chain has TRBV5-3 and TRBJ1-4; D is unresolved. TRBV5-3 is reported as an ORF; its role is uncertain. This CDR3 comprises 18 residues. Trimming took off 4 bases at V and 0 bases at J, with 19 bases between the two ends.